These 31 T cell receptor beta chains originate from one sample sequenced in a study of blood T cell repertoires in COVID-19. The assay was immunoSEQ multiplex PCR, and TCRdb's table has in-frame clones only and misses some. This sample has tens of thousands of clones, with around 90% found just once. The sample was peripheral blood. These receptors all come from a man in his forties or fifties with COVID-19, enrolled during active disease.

The CDR3 loop reads CATSRVQTNTEAFF. The CDR3 bases are TGTGCCACCAGCAGAGTTCAGACTAACACTGAAGCTTTCTTT. The gene calls are TRBV15 and TRBJ1-1; no firm D call. Germline V gene lookup returns CDR1 LNHNV and CDR2 YYDKDF (reference sequence). V dropped 1 base and J dropped 2 bases, with 8 bases sitting between them. The CDR3 has 14 amino acids. The whole variable domain, filled in from reference TRBV15 and TRBJ1-1, reads DAMVIQNPRYQVTQFGKPVTLSCSQTLNHNVMYWYQQKSSQAPKLLFHYYDKDFNNEADTPDNFQSRRPNTSFCFLDIRSPGLGDTAMYLCATSRVQTNTEAFFGQGTRLTVV.

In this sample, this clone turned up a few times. This CDR3 reads CASRGQGSAEAFF. The CDR3 DNA reads as TGTGCCAGCCGGGGACAGGGAAGCGCTGAAGCTTTCTTT. The rearrangement uses TRBV7-2 and TRBJ1-1, with 9 bases matching TRBD1. Germline V CDR1 and CDR2: SGHTA, FQGNSA. The CDR3 length is 13 residues. Trimming at V came to 8 bases and at J to 6 bases, leaving 7 bases not matched to a gene.

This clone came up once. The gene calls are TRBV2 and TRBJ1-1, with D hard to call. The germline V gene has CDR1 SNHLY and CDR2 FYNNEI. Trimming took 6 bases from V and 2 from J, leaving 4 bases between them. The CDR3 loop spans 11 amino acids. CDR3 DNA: TGTGCCAGCAGCCTCAACACTGAAGCTTTCTTT. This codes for CASSLNTEAFF. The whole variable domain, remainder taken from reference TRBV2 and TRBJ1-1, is EPEVTQTPSHQVTQMGQEVILRCVPISNHLYFYWYRQILGQKVEFLVSFYNNEISEKSEIFDDQFSVERPDGSNFTLKIRSTKLEDSAMYFCASSLNTEAFFGQGTRLTVV.

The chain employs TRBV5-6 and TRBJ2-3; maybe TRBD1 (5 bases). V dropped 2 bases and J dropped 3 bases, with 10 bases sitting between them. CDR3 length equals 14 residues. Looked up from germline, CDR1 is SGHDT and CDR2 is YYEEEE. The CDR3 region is CASSLRGTTDTQYF. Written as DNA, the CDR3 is TGTGCCAGCAGCTTAAGGGGTACGACAGATACGCAGTATTTT.

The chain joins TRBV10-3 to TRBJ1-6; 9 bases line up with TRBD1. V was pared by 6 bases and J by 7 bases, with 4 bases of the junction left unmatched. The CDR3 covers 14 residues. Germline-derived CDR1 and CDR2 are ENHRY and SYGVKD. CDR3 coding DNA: TGTGCCATCAGATCCGACAGGGGGAATTCACCCCTCCACTTT. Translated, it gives CAIRSDRGNSPLHF.

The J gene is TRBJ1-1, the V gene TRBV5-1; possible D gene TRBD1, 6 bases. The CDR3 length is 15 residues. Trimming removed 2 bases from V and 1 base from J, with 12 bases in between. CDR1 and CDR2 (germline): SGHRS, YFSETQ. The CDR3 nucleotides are TGCGCCAGCAGCTTATTCACAGGGCAGAACACTGAAGCTTTCTTT. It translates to CASSLFTGQNTEAFF.

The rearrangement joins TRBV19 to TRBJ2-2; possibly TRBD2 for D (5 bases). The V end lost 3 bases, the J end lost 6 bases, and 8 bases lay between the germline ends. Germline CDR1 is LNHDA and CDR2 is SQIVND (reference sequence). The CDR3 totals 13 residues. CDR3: CASSMLGAGELFF. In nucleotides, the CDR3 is TGTGCCAGTAGTATGTTGGGAGCCGGGGAGCTGTTTTTT.

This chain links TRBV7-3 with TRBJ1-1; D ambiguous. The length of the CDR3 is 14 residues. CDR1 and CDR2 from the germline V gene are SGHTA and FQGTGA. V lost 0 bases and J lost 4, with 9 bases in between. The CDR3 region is CASSLTERVTEAFF. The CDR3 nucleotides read TGTGCCAGCAGCTTAACGGAGAGGGTCACTGAAGCTTTCTTT.

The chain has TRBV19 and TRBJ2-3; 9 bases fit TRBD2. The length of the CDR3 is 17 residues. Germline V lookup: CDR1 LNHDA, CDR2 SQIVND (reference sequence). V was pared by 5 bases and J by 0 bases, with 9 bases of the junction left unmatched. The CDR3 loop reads CASSPSLAGASTDTQYF. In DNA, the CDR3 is TGTGCCAGTAGTCCCTCCTTAGCGGGAGCTAGCACAGATACGCAGTATTTT. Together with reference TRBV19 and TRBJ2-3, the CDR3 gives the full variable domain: DGGITQSPKYLFRKEGQNVTLSCEQNLNHDAMYWYRQDPGQGLRLIYYSQIVNDFQKGDIAEGYSVSREKKESFPLTVTSAQKNPTAFYLCASSPSLAGASTDTQYFGPGTRLTVL.

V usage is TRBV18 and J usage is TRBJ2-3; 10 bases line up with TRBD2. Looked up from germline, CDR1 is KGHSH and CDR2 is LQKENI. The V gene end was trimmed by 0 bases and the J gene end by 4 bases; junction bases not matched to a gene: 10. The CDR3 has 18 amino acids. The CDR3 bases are TGTGCCAGCTCACCACCGCCAAGTGGGACTAGCGTGTCAGATACGCAGTATTTT. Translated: CASSPPPSGTSVSDTQYF.

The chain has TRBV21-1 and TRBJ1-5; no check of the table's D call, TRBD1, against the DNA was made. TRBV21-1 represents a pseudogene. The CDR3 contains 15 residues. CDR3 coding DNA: TGTGCCAGCAGCCGGACAGGGGGCCCCAATCAGCCCCAGCATTTT. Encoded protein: CASSRTGGPNQPQHF.

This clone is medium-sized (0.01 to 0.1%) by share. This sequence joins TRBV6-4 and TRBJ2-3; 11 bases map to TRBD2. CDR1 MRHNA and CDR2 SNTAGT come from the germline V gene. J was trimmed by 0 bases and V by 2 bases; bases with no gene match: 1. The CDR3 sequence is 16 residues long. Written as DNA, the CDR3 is TGTGCCAGCAGTGACCTAGCGGGAGGAAGCACAGATACGCAGTATTTT. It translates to CASSDLAGGSTDTQYF.

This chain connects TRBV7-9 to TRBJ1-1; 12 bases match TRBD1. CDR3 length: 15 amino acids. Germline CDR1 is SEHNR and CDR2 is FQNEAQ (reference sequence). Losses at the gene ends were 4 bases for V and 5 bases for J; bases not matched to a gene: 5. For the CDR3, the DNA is TGTGCCAGCAGCTGGGGGACAGGGGGCGAAACTGAAGCTTTCTTT. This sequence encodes CASSWGTGGETEAFF.

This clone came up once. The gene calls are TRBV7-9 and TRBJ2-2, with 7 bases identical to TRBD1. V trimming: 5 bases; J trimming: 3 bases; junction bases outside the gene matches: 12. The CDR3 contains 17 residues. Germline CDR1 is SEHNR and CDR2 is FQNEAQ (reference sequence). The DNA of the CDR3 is TGTGCCAGCAGCCAATCGATAGACAGGGTCGACACCGGGGAGCTGTTTTTT. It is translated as CASSQSIDRVDTGELFF.

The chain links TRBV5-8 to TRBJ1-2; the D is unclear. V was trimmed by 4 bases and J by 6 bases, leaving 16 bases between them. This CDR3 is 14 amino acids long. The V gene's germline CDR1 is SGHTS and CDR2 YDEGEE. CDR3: CASSPPVGRDGYTF. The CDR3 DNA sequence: TGTGCCAGCAGCCCGCCGGTAGGGAGGGATGGCTACACCTTC.

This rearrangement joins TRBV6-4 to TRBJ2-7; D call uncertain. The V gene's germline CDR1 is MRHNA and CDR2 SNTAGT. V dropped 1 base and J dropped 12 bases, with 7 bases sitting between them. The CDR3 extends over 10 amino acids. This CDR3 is CASSDYIWYF. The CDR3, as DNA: TGTGCCAGCAGTGACTACATATGGTACTTC.

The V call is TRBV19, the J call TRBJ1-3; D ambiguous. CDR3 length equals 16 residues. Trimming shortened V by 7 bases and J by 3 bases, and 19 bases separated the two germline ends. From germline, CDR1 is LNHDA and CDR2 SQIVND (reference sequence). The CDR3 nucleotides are TGTGCCAGTACTCCACTCGGACTGAGAGGTGGAAACACCATATATTTT. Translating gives CASTPLGLRGGNTIYF.

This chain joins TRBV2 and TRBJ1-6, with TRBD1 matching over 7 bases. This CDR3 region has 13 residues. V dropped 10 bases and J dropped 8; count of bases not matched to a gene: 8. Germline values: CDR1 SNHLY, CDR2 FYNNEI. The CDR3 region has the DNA TGTGCCACCCACCGGGACAGAGATTCACCCCTCCACTTT. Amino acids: CATHRDRDSPLHF.

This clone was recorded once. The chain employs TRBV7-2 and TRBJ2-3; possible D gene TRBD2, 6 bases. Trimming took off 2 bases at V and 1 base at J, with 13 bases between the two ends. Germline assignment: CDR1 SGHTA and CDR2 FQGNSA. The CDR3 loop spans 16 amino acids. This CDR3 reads CASSLSPGVGTDTQYF. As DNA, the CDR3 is TGTGCCAGCAGCTTATCCCCGGGAGTGGGCACAGATACGCAGTATTTT.

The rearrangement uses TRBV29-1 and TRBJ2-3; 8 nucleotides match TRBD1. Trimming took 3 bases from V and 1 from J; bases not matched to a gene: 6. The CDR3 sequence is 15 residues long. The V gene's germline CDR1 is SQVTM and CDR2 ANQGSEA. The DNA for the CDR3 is TGCAGCGTTGAGGCAGGGGGCGGCGGCACAGATACGCAGTATTTT. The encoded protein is CSVEAGGGGTDTQYF.

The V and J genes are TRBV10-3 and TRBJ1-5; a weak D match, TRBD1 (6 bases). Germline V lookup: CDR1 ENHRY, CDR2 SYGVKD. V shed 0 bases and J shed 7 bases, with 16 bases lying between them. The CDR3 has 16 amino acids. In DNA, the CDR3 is TGTGCCATCAGTGAGTCGACTGCAGTCAGGGGACAGCCCCAGCATTTT. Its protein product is CAISESTAVRGQPQHF.

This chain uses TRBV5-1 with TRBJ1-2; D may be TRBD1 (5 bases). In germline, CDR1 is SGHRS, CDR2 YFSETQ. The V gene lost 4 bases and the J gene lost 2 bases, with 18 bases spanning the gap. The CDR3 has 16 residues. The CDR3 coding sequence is TGCGCCAGCAGCCCCGAGCGGATGGGACTCAACTATGGCTACACCTTC. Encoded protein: CASSPERMGLNYGYTF.

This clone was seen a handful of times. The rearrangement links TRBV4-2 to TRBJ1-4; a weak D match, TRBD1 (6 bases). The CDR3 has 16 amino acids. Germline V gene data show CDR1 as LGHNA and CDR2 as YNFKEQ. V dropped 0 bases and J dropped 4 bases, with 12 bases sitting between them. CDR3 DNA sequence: TGTGCCAGCAGCCAAGATGCGGCAGGGGTTAATGAAAAACTGTTTTTT. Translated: CASSQDAAGVNEKLFF.

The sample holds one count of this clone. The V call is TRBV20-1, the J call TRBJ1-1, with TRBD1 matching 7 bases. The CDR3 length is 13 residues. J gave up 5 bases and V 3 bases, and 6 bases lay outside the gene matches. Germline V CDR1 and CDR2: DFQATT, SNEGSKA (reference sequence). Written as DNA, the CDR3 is TGCAGTGCTAGTGAGGGGGCACGGACTGAAGCTTTCTTT. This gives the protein CSASEGARTEAFF.

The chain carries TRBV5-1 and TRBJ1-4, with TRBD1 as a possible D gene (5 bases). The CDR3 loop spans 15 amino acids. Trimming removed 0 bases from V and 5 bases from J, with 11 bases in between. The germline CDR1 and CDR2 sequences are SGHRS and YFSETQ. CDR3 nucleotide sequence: TGCGCCAGCAGCTTGGCAGACAGCTCGAATGAAAAACTGTTTTTT. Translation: CASSLADSSNEKLFF.

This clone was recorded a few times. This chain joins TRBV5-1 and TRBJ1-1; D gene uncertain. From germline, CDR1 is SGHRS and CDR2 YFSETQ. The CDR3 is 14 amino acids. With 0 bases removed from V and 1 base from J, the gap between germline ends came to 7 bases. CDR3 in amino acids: CASSLESGNTEAFF. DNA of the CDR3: TGCGCCAGCAGCTTGGAGTCAGGGAACACTGAAGCTTTCTTT.

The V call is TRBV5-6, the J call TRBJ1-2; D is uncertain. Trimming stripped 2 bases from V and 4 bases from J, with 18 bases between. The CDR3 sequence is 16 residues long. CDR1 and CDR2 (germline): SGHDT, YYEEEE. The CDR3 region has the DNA TGTGCCAGCAGCTTTCGGGGAGTTCAGAGGAGCTATGGCTACACCTTC. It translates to CASSFRGVQRSYGYTF.

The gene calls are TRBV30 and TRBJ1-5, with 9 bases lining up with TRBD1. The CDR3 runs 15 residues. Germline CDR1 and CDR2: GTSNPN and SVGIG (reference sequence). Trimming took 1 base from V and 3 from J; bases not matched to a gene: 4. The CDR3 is CAWSEGTGNNQPQHF. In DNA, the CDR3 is TGTGCCTGGAGTGAGGGGACAGGGAACAATCAGCCCCAGCATTTT. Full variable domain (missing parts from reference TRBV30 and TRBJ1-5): SQTIHQWPATLVQPVGSPLSLECTVEGTSNPNLYWYRQAAGRGLQLLFYSVGIGQISSEVPQNLSASRPQDRQFILSSKKLLLSDSGFYLCAWSEGTGNNQPQHFGDGTRLSIL.

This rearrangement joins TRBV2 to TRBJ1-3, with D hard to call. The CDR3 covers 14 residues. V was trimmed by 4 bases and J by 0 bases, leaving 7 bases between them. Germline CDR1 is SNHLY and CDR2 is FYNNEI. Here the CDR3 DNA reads TGTGCCAGCAGTGGCGGAATCTCTGGAAACACCATATATTTT. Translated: CASSGGISGNTIYF.

DNA of the CDR3: TGTGCCAGCAGACCAGGGGGATCCTACGAGCAGTACTTC. Translated, it gives CASRPGGSYEQYF. This chain links TRBV7-2 with TRBJ2-7; 7 bases align to TRBD1. Germline CDR1 is SGHTA and CDR2 is FQGNSA. The CDR3 runs 13 residues. The J segment lost 1 base and the V segment lost 6 bases, leaving 3 bases of the junction unmatched.

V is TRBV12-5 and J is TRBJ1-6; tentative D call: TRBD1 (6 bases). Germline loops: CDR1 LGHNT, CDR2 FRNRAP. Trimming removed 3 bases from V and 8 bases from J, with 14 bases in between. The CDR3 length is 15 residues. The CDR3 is CASGLGTNDYSPLHF. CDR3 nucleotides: TGTGCTAGTGGTTTAGGGACAAACGATTATTCACCCCTCCACTTT.